A selection of T cell receptor beta chains follows, all from one sample in a study of cytomegalovirus exposure and HLA in healthy donors. TCRdb's copy holds only in-frame clones and misses some; the assay was immunoSEQ multiplex PCR. The sample shows about 180,000 clones, over 65% of them seen only once. The specimen sequenced was PBMCs. The receptors were gathered from a man between 18 and 29 years old in good health and CMV-seronegative. The CDR3 runs from the conserved cysteine through the conserved F or W. Fields, in order: CDR3 protein, CDR3 DNA, V gene, J gene, clone size, D gene. The D gene is left open where the match is weak. A row's size may be missing; if present it is once, few, many or a size class.

CDR3aa: CAISVQGSNQPQHF
CDR3nt: TGTGCCATCAGTGTACAGGGTAGCAATCAGCCCCAGCATTTT
v_gene: TRBV10-3
j_gene: TRBJ1-5
abundance: .
d_gene: .

CDR3aa: CASSQEGVYNEQFF
CDR3nt: TGCGCCAGCAGCCAAGAGGGCGTCTACAATGAGCAGTTCTTC
v_gene: TRBV4-3
j_gene: TRBJ2-1
abundance: .
d_gene: .

CDR3aa: CASSPYTGQRNSPLHF
CDR3nt: TGTGCCAGCAGCCCGTATACAGGACAGAGGAATTCACCCCTCCACTTT
v_gene: TRBV7-8
j_gene: TRBJ1-6
abundance: .
d_gene: .

CDR3aa: CASSPDRTLNTEAFF
CDR3nt: TGTGCCAGCTCACCCGACAGGACGTTGAACACTGAAGCTTTCTTT
v_gene: TRBV18
j_gene: TRBJ1-1
abundance: .
d_gene: .

CDR3aa: CASSPAGAATNEKLFF
CDR3nt: TGTGCCAGCAGTCCGGCGGGGGCAGCAACTAATGAAAAACTGTTTTTT
v_gene: TRBV28
j_gene: TRBJ1-4
abundance: .
d_gene: .

CDR3aa: CASSPGQALAWNSPLHF
CDR3nt: TGCGCCAGCAGCCCGGGACAGGCCCTTGCCTGGAATTCACCCCTCCACTTT
v_gene: TRBV5-1
j_gene: TRBJ1-6
abundance: .
d_gene: TRBD1

CDR3aa: CASNRRGRKGTNEKLFF
CDR3nt: TGTGCCAGCAATCGCAGAGGGCGCAAGGGAACTAATGAAAAACTGTTTTTT
v_gene: TRBV13
j_gene: TRBJ1-4
abundance: .
d_gene: .

CDR3aa: CASSYDRGSLTEQYF
CDR3nt: TGTGCCAGCAGCTATGACAGGGGCTCTTTGACCGAGCAGTACTTC
v_gene: TRBV6-6
j_gene: TRBJ2-7
abundance: .
d_gene: TRBD1

CDR3aa: CASRTGATEAFF
CDR3nt: TGTGCCAGCAGGACAGGGGCGACTGAAGCTTTCTTT
v_gene: TRBV6-6
j_gene: TRBJ1-1
abundance: few
d_gene: TRBD1

CDR3aa: CASSQDLRGGGIQETQYF
CDR3nt: TGCGCCAGCAGCCAAGATTTACGTGGGGGGGGCATCCAAGAGACCCAGTACTTC
v_gene: TRBV4-3
j_gene: TRBJ2-5
abundance: .
d_gene: .

CDR3aa: CASSFVQAPYNYGYTF
CDR3nt: TGTGCCAGCAGCTTTGTACAGGCCCCTTATAACTATGGCTACACCTTC
v_gene: TRBV7-2
j_gene: TRBJ1-2
abundance: .
d_gene: .

CDR3aa: CASSLVRVGNTIYF
CDR3nt: TGTGCCAGCAGCTTAGTTCGGGTTGGAAACACCATATATTTT
v_gene: TRBV7-2
j_gene: TRBJ1-3
abundance: once
d_gene: .

CDR3aa: CATSIGQGQFF
CDR3nt: TGTGCCACCAGCATTGGACAGGGGCAGTTCTTC
v_gene: TRBV15
j_gene: TRBJ2-1
abundance: few
d_gene: TRBD1

CDR3aa: CASSPGQSKAEAFF
CDR3nt: TGTGCCAGCTCACCCGGACAGTCGAAGGCCGAAGCTTTCTTT
v_gene: TRBV18
j_gene: TRBJ1-1
abundance: .
d_gene: .

CDR3aa: CASSLSAGSEAETQYF
CDR3nt: TGCGCCAGCAGCTTGTCGGCCGGGAGCGAAGCAGAGACCCAGTACTTC
v_gene: TRBV5-1
j_gene: TRBJ2-5
abundance: .
d_gene: .

CDR3aa: CASRTGLGEKLFF
CDR3nt: TGTGCCAGCAGGACAGGGTTGGGAGAAAAACTGTTTTTT
v_gene: TRBV6-5
j_gene: TRBJ1-4
abundance: .
d_gene: TRBD1

CDR3aa: CASSQEGQGIYEQYF
CDR3nt: TGCGCCAGCAGCCAAGAGGGACAGGGGATCTACGAGCAGTACTTC
v_gene: TRBV4-3
j_gene: TRBJ2-7
abundance: few
d_gene: TRBD1

CDR3aa: CASSLPPPDRGRKLFF
CDR3nt: TGTGCCAGCAGTCTCCCCCCCCCGGACAGGGGGCGGAAACTGTTTTTT
v_gene: TRBV6-9
j_gene: TRBJ1-4
abundance: .
d_gene: TRBD1

CDR3aa: CASSHYRPTGQAVNNEQFF
CDR3nt: TGTGCCAGCAGCCATTATCGACCCACAGGACAGGCCGTAAACAATGAGCAGTTCTTC
v_gene: TRBV6-9
j_gene: TRBJ2-1
abundance: .
d_gene: TRBD1

CDR3aa: CASSEEDGTGTEAFF
CDR3nt: TGTGCCAGCAGTGAAGAAGACGGGACAGGGACTGAAGCTTTCTTT
v_gene: TRBV6-1
j_gene: TRBJ1-1
abundance: few
d_gene: TRBD1

CDR3aa: CASSLNSADTDTQYF
CDR3nt: TGTGCCAGCAGCTTAAATTCGGCGGACACAGATACGCAGTATTTT
v_gene: TRBV11-3
j_gene: TRBJ2-3
abundance: .
d_gene: .

CDR3aa: CASSRSTDTQYF
CDR3nt: TGTGCCAGCAGCCGTAGCACAGATACGCAGTATTTT
v_gene: TRBV11-2
j_gene: TRBJ2-3
abundance: .
d_gene: .

CDR3aa: CASRTGFMRDNQPQHF
CDR3nt: TGTGCCAGTAGAACAGGGTTTATGAGGGACAATCAGCCCCAGCATTTT
v_gene: TRBV19
j_gene: TRBJ1-5
abundance: .
d_gene: .

CDR3aa: CSAREGYGYTF
CDR3nt: TGCAGTGCCAGGGAAGGTTATGGCTACACCTTC
v_gene: TRBV20-1
j_gene: TRBJ1-2
abundance: .
d_gene: .

CDR3aa: CASSSRRTTNEKLFF
CDR3nt: TGTGCCAGCAGCTCGCGGAGGACAACTAATGAAAAACTGTTTTTT
v_gene: TRBV27
j_gene: TRBJ1-4
abundance: .
d_gene: .

CDR3aa: CASSQVGENTEAFF
CDR3nt: TGCGCCAGCAGCCAAGTGGGCGAAAACACTGAAGCTTTCTTT
v_gene: TRBV4-3
j_gene: TRBJ1-1
abundance: many
d_gene: .

CDR3aa: CASSLVETYGYTF
CDR3nt: TGTGCCAGCAGCTTAGTGGAGACCTATGGCTACACCTTC
v_gene: TRBV11-2
j_gene: TRBJ1-2
abundance: .
d_gene: .

CDR3aa: CSAYDSEAFF
CDR3nt: TGCAGTGCTTATGACAGCGAAGCTTTCTTT
v_gene: TRBV20-1
j_gene: TRBJ1-1
abundance: .
d_gene: .

CDR3aa: CASSLWTGGRGYNSPLHF
CDR3nt: TGTGCCAGCAGCTTGTGGACAGGGGGCAGGGGCTATAATTCACCCCTCCACTTT
v_gene: TRBV5-6
j_gene: TRBJ1-6
abundance: once
d_gene: TRBD1

CDR3aa: CASSSPSGRFPSYEQYF
CDR3nt: TGTGCCAGCAGCTCACCAAGCGGGAGGTTCCCGTCCTACGAGCAGTACTTC
v_gene: TRBV7-2
j_gene: TRBJ2-7
abundance: .
d_gene: TRBD2

CDR3aa: CASSYSAGMNTEAFF
CDR3nt: TGTGCCAGCAGTTACTCGGCAGGAATGAACACTGAAGCTTTCTTT
v_gene: TRBV6-5
j_gene: TRBJ1-1
abundance: .
d_gene: .

CDR3aa: CASISRGNTGELFF
CDR3nt: TGTGCCAGTATTAGCAGGGGGAACACCGGGGAGCTGTTTTTT
v_gene: TRBV19
j_gene: TRBJ2-2
abundance: few
d_gene: .

CDR3aa: CASSLARTGDVKLFF
CDR3nt: TGTGCCAGCAGCTTAGCCAGGACAGGGGACGTAAAACTGTTTTTT
v_gene: TRBV7-9
j_gene: TRBJ1-4
abundance: .
d_gene: TRBD1

CDR3aa: CASGPSSLSGRATYEQYF
CDR3nt: TGTGCCAGCGGCCCCTCCTCCCTTAGCGGGAGGGCCACCTACGAGCAGTACTTC
v_gene: TRBV2
j_gene: TRBJ2-7
abundance: .
d_gene: TRBD2

CDR3aa: CASSSSTGAEDGYTF
CDR3nt: TGTGCCAGCAGCTCTTCGACAGGGGCTGAGGATGGCTACACCTTC
v_gene: TRBV7-9
j_gene: TRBJ1-2
abundance: .
d_gene: TRBD1

CDR3aa: CASWLAGGLADTQYF
CDR3nt: TGTGCCAGCTGGCTAGCGGGAGGGTTAGCAGATACGCAGTATTTT
v_gene: TRBV2
j_gene: TRBJ2-3
abundance: once
d_gene: TRBD2

CDR3aa: CASSLSGLAGGRADTQYF
CDR3nt: TGTGCCAGCAGTTTATCTGGGTTAGCGGGGGGGCGGGCAGATACGCAGTATTTT
v_gene: TRBV28
j_gene: TRBJ2-3
abundance: few
d_gene: TRBD2

CDR3aa: CASSLRGTSRFTDTQYF
CDR3nt: TGTGCCAGCAGCTTAAGGGGCACTAGCAGATTCACAGATACGCAGTATTTT
v_gene: TRBV7-3
j_gene: TRBJ2-3
abundance: .
d_gene: .

CDR3aa: CASSNGTGGVWGEQYF
CDR3nt: TGTGCCAGCAGCAACGGGACAGGGGGAGTCTGGGGGGAGCAGTACTTC
v_gene: TRBV21-1
j_gene: TRBJ2-5
abundance: .
d_gene: .

CDR3aa: CASSLGQGALTKRDGYTF
CDR3nt: TGTGCCAGCAGCCTAGGACAGGGGGCCCTAACTAAGAGGGATGGCTACACCTTC
v_gene: TRBV9
j_gene: TRBJ1-2
abundance: .
d_gene: TRBD1

CDR3aa: CASSDQGGTTDTQYF
CDR3nt: TGTGCCAGCAGTGACCAAGGGGGCACCACAGATACGCAGTATTTT
v_gene: TRBV6-4
j_gene: TRBJ2-3
abundance: .
d_gene: TRBD1

CDR3aa: CSAMEGEQYF
CDR3nt: TGCAGTGCTATGGAGGGCGAGCAGTACTTC
v_gene: TRBV20-1
j_gene: TRBJ2-7
abundance: .
d_gene: .

CDR3aa: CASGPTAGELFF
CDR3nt: TGTGCTAGTGGTCCCACAGCCGGGGAGCTGTTTTTT
v_gene: TRBV12-5
j_gene: TRBJ2-2
abundance: .
d_gene: .

CDR3aa: CAWSEDRGYGYTF
CDR3nt: TGTGCCTGGAGTGAGGACAGGGGTTATGGCTACACCTTC
v_gene: TRBV30
j_gene: TRBJ1-2
abundance: once
d_gene: TRBD1

CDR3aa: CASGARAYYGYTF
CDR3nt: TGTGCCAGCGGGGCCAGGGCCTATTATGGCTACACCTTC
v_gene: TRBV5-6
j_gene: TRBJ1-2
abundance: .
d_gene: .

CDR3aa: CASRQTSGPAYEQYF
CDR3nt: TGTGCCAGCAGGCAAACTAGCGGGCCGGCCTACGAGCAGTACTTC
v_gene: TRBV6-5
j_gene: TRBJ2-7
abundance: .
d_gene: TRBD2

CDR3aa: CSARLNPQGASYGYTF
CDR3nt: TGCAGCGCCCGCCTAAACCCACAGGGGGCGTCCTATGGCTACACCTTC
v_gene: TRBV29-1
j_gene: TRBJ1-2
abundance: .
d_gene: TRBD1

CDR3aa: CSVVTGTPNTEAFF
CDR3nt: TGCAGCGTTGTCACCGGGACACCGAACACTGAAGCTTTCTTT
v_gene: TRBV29-1
j_gene: TRBJ1-1
abundance: .
d_gene: .

CDR3aa: CSSTPLGPYYTF
CDR3nt: TGTTCCAGCACCCCCCTGGGGCCTTACTACACCTTC
v_gene: TRBV7-9
j_gene: TRBJ1-2
abundance: .
d_gene: .

CDR3aa: CASATDSYEQYF
CDR3nt: TGTGCCAGTGCGACAGACTCCTACGAGCAGTACTTC
v_gene: TRBV6-1
j_gene: TRBJ2-7
abundance: .
d_gene: .

CDR3aa: CASSPTTTNEKLFF
CDR3nt: TGTGCCAGCAGCCCGACAACAACTAATGAAAAACTGTTTTTT
v_gene: TRBV5-4
j_gene: TRBJ1-4
abundance: few
d_gene: .

CDR3aa: CASSLSLAGYYEQYF
CDR3nt: TGTGCCAGCAGCTTATCACTAGCGGGGTACTACGAGCAGTACTTC
v_gene: TRBV7-2
j_gene: TRBJ2-7
abundance: .
d_gene: TRBD2